The 9 T cell receptor beta chains reported below all come from one sample, sequenced in a study of siplizumab effects on memory and regulatory T cells. Clones were read by immunoSEQ multiplex PCR, and TCRdb kept only the in-frame ones, dropping some. Of approximately 110,000 clones listed, 92% are singletons. Specimen: Tregs sorted from blood. Receptor source: a human donor in good health.

In the case of this clone: The same CDR3 is also encoded by other DNA sequences in this sample. The genes are TRBV5-1 and TRBJ1-4, with TRBD1 matching over 10 bases. The germline V gene has CDR1 SGHRS and CDR2 YFSETQ. This CDR3 spans 14 amino acids. With 3 bases clipped from V and 6 bases from J, the junction kept 2 bases outside the gene matches. CDR3 in amino acids: CASSWGQGYEKLFF. The CDR3 DNA reads as TGCGCCAGCAGCTGGGGACAGGGGTATGAAAAACTGTTTTTT.

This clone occurred once. Here the CDR3 reads CASSPYTDPQYNEQFF. The CDR3 DNA follows: TGTGCCAGCAGCCCCTATACGGACCCTCAATACAATGAGCAGTTCTTC. The rearrangement joins TRBV9 to TRBJ2-1; D gene ambiguous. Germline CDR1 SGDLS, CDR2 YYNGEE. V lost 4 bases to trimming and J lost 4 bases, with 18 bases between them. The CDR3 extends over 16 amino acids.

This clone was seen just once. This chain connects TRBV12-2 to TRBJ2-5. TRBV12-2 is described as a pseudogene. CDR3 length equals 13 residues. For the CDR3, the DNA is TGTGCAAGTCGCTCCTATGACCGAGAGACCCAGTACTTC. This gives the protein CASRSYDRETQYF.

The genes are TRBV6-5 and TRBJ2-1, with 11 bases that match TRBD1. The length of the CDR3 is 14 residues. The junction had 5 bases not matched to a gene; V was cut back by 6 bases and J by 7 bases. Germline assignment: CDR1 MNHEY and CDR2 SVGAGI. CDR3 bases: TGTGCCAGCAGGGGGACAGGGGGAGAGAATGAGCAGTTCTTC. Translated, it gives CASRGTGGENEQFF.

The chain recombines TRBV5-1 with TRBJ1-1; a possible D gene is TRBD1 (5 bases). CDR1 is SGHRS, CDR2 YFSETQ, per germline. The CDR3 has 14 residues. Trimming cost V 5 bases and J 2 bases, with 13 bases left between them. CDR3 protein: CASRQTALNTEAFF. The CDR3 nucleotides are TGCGCCAGCAGACAGACAGCTTTAAACACTGAAGCTTTCTTT.

The chain is built from TRBV6-6 and TRBJ2-1; D is possibly TRBD2 (6 bases). Germline loops: CDR1 MNHNY, CDR2 SVGAGI (reference sequence). CDR3 length: 14 residues. Trimming removed 5 bases at V and 7 bases at J, with 15 bases between. The CDR3 reads CASSRGTVGNEQFF. CDR3 nucleotide sequence: TGTGCCAGCAGTCGTGGGACTGTTGGGAATGAGCAGTTCTTC.

In regard to this clone: Other DNA sequences from this sample encode an identical CDR3 as well. The chain employs TRBV5-1 and TRBJ1-1, with D uncertain. The V and J ends lost 5 bases and 5 bases respectively, with 7 bases between them. The CDR3 extends over 11 amino acids. Germline V gene lookup returns CDR1 SGHRS and CDR2 YFSETQ. CDR3 sequence (DNA): TGCGCCAGCAGTCCGGGAACTGAAGCTTTCTTT. As protein: CASSPGTEAFF.

The V gene is TRBV6-5, the J gene TRBJ1-5; no clear D gene. Germline CDR1 MNHEY, CDR2 SVGAGI. V gave up 2 bases and J gave up 2 bases, with 7 bases separating them. The CDR3 length is 14 residues. This chain's CDR3 is CASSYLPGNQPQHF. Written as DNA, the CDR3 is TGTGCCAGCAGTTACCTCCCCGGCAATCAGCCCCAGCATTTT.

The rearrangement joins TRBV6-5 to TRBJ1-2; D remains unclear. The CDR3 covers 14 residues. V was pared by 6 bases and J by 3 bases, with 14 bases between. Germline V CDR1 and CDR2: MNHEY, SVGAGI. The CDR3 DNA reads TGTGCCAGCAGCTCCGGGAGCCAGTACTATGGCTACACCTTC. Translated, it gives CASSSGSQYYGYTF.